The 13 T cell receptor beta chains given below trace back to one sample, sequenced in a study of PD-1 blockade in classical Hodgkin lymphoma. Method: immunoSEQ multiplex PCR; TCRdb's copy keeps in-frame clones and lacks some. This sample has 25,000 to 35,000 clones, with about 88% found just once. Time point noted: newly diagnosed, previously untreated cHL patient sample. Thawed PBMCs underwent magnetic negative selection to yield purified CD4+ T cells. The sample taken for sequencing was CD4+ T cells from blood. The receptors shown here come from a human donor with classical Hodgkin lymphoma.

This rearrangement joins TRBV7-3 to TRBJ2-7, with D possibly being TRBD2 (5 bases). Germline V gene lookup returns CDR1 SGHTA and CDR2 FQGTGA. This CDR3 comprises 13 residues. The V and J ends lost 5 bases and 4 bases respectively, with 12 bases between them. The CDR3, as DNA: TGTGCCAGCAGCCTATATCCGGGGTACGAGCAGTACTTC. This sequence encodes CASSLYPGYEQYF. Filled out from reference TRBV7-3 and TRBJ2-7, the complete variable domain reads GAGVSQTPSNKVTEKGKYVELRCDPISGHTALYWYRQSLGQGPEFLIYFQGTGAADDSGLPNDRFFAVRPEGSVSTLKIQRTERGDSAVYLCASSLYPGYEQYFGPGTRLTVT.

This chain uses TRBV5-1 with TRBJ2-3, with 7 bases identical to TRBD2. In germline, CDR1 is SGHRS, CDR2 YFSETQ. Trimming at V came to 0 bases and at J to 2 bases, leaving 3 bases not matched to a gene. The CDR3 has 15 amino acids. The chain's CDR3 is CASSLGGRATDTQYF. Here the CDR3 DNA reads TGCGCCAGCAGCTTGGGGGGGAGGGCCACAGATACGCAGTATTTT.

This sequence joins TRBV7-3 and TRBJ2-1, with 7 bases matching TRBD2. Germline lookup yields CDR1 SGHTA and CDR2 FQGTGA. This CDR3 contains 15 residues. V shed 5 bases, J shed 9 bases, and the junction held 13 bases outside the gene matches. The CDR3 loop is CASSKRGGSEAEQFF. The DNA of the CDR3 is TGTGCCAGCAGCAAAAGGGGCGGGAGCGAGGCTGAGCAGTTCTTC.

J is TRBJ1-4 and V is TRBV5-1; maybe TRBD1 (5 bases). The CDR3 is made up of 14 amino acids. CDR1 is SGHRS and CDR2 is YFSETQ in the germline V gene. Between the trimmed V and J ends, which lost 3 bases and 6 bases, there was a span of 12 bases. The CDR3 spells CASSSSRVDEKLFF. Here the CDR3 DNA reads TGCGCCAGCAGCTCGAGCAGGGTAGATGAAAAACTGTTTTTT.

The V and J genes are TRBV6-5 and TRBJ1-1; D may be TRBD1 (5 bases). CDR1 is MNHEY and CDR2 is SVGAGI in the germline V gene. Trimming took off 2 bases at V and 11 bases at J, with 9 bases between the two ends. The length of the CDR3 is 11 residues. CDR3 DNA: TGTGCCAGCAGTTACGCCAGGGCCGCTTTCTTT. It is translated as CASSYARAAFF.

The chain is built from TRBV5-1 and TRBJ2-5; 8 nucleotides align to TRBD1. The CDR3 has 14 amino acids. In germline, CDR1 is SGHRS, CDR2 YFSETQ. The V segment lost 4 bases and the J segment 5 bases; nucleotides outside the gene matches: 7. CDR3 residues: CASSLTGQEETQYF. The CDR3 DNA follows: TGCGCCAGCAGCCTTACGGGACAGGAGGAGACCCAGTACTTC.

In nucleotides, the CDR3 is TGTGCCAGCAGCGTAGCTACGAGGGAGGGACCTGAAGCTTTCTTT. This encodes CASSVATREGPEAFF. V and J are TRBV9 and TRBJ1-1; TRBD1 is a possible D gene (5 bases). The V gene's germline CDR1 is SGDLS and CDR2 YYNGEE. Trimming removed 0 bases at V and 6 bases at J, with 15 bases between. This CDR3 has 15 amino acids.

The chain uses TRBV18 and TRBJ2-1, with D maybe TRBD2 (6 bases). CDR1 and CDR2 (germline): KGHSH, LQKENI. The CDR3 extends over 15 amino acids. Trimming stripped 1 base from V and 6 bases from J, with 13 bases between. The CDR3 spells CASSPRGEPGNEQFF. The CDR3 DNA follows: TGTGCCAGCTCACCACGGGGGGAGCCGGGCAATGAGCAGTTCTTC.

The count of this clone is one. The genes are TRBV6-1 and TRBJ2-7; no definite D call. The CDR3 extends over 11 amino acids. The germline V gene has CDR1 MNHNS and CDR2 SASEGT. The germline V and J ends were trimmed by 8 bases and 3 bases, with 8 bases remaining between them. The CDR3 protein is CASHQFYEQYF. CDR3 bases: TGTGCCAGCCACCAGTTCTACGAGCAGTACTTC.

The chain recombines TRBV5-1 with TRBJ2-1, with TRBD2 matching over 7 bases. The CDR3 is made up of 16 amino acids. V trimming: 4 bases; J trimming: 3 bases; junction bases outside the gene matches: 10. Germline V gene data show CDR1 as SGHRS and CDR2 as YFSETQ. CDR3 sequence reads: CASSQTGTNNYNEQFF. CDR3 in DNA: TGCGCCAGCAGCCAAACCGGGACTAACAACTACAATGAGCAGTTCTTC. The variable domain in full, with the rest retrieved from reference TRBV5-1 and TRBJ2-1, is KAGVTQTPRYLIKTRGQQVTLSCSPISGHRSVSWYQQTPGQGLQFLFEYFSETQRNKGNFPGRFSGRQFSNSRSEMNVSTLELGDSALYLCASSQTGTNNYNEQFFGPGTRLTVL.

The chain has TRBV6-5 and TRBJ1-6; maybe TRBD1 (5 bases). Trimming pared 7 bases from V and 10 bases from J, leaving 14 bases between. The germline CDR1 and CDR2 sequences are MNHEY and SVGAGI. The CDR3 is made up of 13 amino acids. CDR3 residues: CASNKQEGSPLHF. CDR3 DNA sequence: TGTGCCAGCAATAAACAGGAGGGGTCACCCCTCCACTTT.

This chain uses TRBV27 with TRBJ2-7; 9 nucleotides match TRBD2. The germline gives CDR1 MNHEY, CDR2 SMNVEV (reference sequence). With V trimmed by 4 bases and J by 4 bases, 2 bases remained unmatched. The CDR3 consists of 13 residues. This CDR3 is CASSSREGYEQYF. CDR3 sequence (DNA): TGTGCCAGCAGTTCGCGGGAGGGTTACGAGCAGTACTTC.

CDR3 sequence reads: CASSSGTPGAGANVLTF. For the CDR3, the DNA is TGTGCCAGCAGCTCCGGGACACCCGGGGCCGGGGCCAACGTCCTGACTTTC. This chain connects TRBV7-9 to TRBJ2-6, with a possible D match to TRBD1 (6 bases). V gave up 4 bases and J gave up 4 bases, with 17 bases separating them. The V gene's germline CDR1 is SEHNR and CDR2 FQNEAQ (reference sequence). CDR3 size: 17 residues.